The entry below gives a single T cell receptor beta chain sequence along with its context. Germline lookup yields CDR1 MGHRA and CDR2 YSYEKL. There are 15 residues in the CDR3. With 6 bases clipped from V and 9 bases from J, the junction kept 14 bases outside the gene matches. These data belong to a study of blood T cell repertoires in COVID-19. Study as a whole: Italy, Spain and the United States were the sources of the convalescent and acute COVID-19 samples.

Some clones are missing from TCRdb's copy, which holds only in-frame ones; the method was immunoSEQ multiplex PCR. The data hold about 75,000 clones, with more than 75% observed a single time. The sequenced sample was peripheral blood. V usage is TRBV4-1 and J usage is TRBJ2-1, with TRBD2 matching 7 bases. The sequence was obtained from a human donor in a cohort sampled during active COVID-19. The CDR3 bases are TGCGCCAGCAGAAATCCGATCGGGGGGTGGGGTGAGCAGTTCTTC. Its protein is CASRNPIGGWGEQFF.